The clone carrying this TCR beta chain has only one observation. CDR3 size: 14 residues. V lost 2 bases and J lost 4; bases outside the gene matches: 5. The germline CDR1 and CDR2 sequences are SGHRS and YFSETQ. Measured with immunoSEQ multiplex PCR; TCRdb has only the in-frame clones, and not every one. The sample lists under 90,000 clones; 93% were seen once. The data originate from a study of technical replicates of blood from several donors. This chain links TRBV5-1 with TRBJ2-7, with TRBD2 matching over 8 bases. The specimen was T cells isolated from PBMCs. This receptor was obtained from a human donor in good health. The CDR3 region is CASSFNGGVYEQYF. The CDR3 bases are TGCGCCAGCAGCTTTAACGGGGGGGTGTACGAGCAGTACTTC.